This TCR beta chain was retrieved from a study of T cell responses to AZD1222 COVID-19 vaccine. Findings and caveats of the study: Recipients of two AZD1222 doses showed rising Spike-specific TCR breadth and depth. A mostly white British donor set with more females was recruited, and clonal diversity was possibly underestimated.

The CDR3 is made up of 11 amino acids. The method was immunoSEQ multiplex PCR; TCRdb's version includes in-frame clones alone and lacks a portion of them. The table lists about 150,000 clones, 80% to 90% of them singletons. Note on this clone: Its antigen is undetermined. Germline is not matched at one junction end, which may reflect a read error.

This specimen was peripheral blood, taken on day 0 of AZD1222 vaccination. This chain uses TRBV6-7 with TRBJ1-5, with D uncertain. TRBV6-7 is an ORF for which the function is uncertain. This clonotype was obtained from an adult in good health. The CDR3 DNA is TGTGCCAGCACGAGGTCGGTCATAGGAAATTTT. This translates into CASTRSVIGNF.